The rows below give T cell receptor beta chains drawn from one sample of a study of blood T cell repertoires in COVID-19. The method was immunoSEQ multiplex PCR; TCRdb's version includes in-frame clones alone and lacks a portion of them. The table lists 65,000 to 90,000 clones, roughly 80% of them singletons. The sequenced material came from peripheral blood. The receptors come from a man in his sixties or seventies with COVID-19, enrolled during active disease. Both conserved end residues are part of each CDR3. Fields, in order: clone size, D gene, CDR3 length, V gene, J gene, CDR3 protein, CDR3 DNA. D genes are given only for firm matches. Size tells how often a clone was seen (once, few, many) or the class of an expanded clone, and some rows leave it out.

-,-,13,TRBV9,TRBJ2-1,CASAPSFYDEQFF,TGTGCCAGCGCGCCTTCTTTCTATGATGAGCAGTTCTTC
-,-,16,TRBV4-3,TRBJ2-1,CASSQDSRTDHNEQFF,TGCGCCAGCAGCCAAGATTCGAGGACAGATCACAATGAGCAGTTCTTC
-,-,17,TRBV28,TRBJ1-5,CASSSPTDRAFNQPQHF,TGTGCCAGCAGTTCCCCTACTGACAGAGCGTTTAATCAGCCCCAGCATTTT
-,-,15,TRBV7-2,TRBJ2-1,CASSLAAGAYNEQFF,TGTGCCAGCAGCTTAGCTGCAGGGGCCTACAATGAGCAGTTCTTC
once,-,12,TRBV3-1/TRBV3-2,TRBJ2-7,CASSQGLYEQYF,TGTGCCAGCAGCCAAGGACTCTACGAGCAGTACTTC
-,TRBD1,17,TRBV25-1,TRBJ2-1,CASSLPGGPTRLSEQFF,TGTGCCAGCAGTCTCCCAGGGGGACCGACCCGGCTCAGTGAGCAGTTCTTC
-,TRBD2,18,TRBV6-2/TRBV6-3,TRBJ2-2,CASSSQLLLAGGGGELFF,TGTGCCAGCAGTTCCCAATTACTCTTAGCGGGAGGAGGCGGGGAGCTGTTTTTT
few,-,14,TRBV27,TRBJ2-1,CASRPRANYNEQFF,TGTGCCAGCCGGCCGAGGGCTAACTACAATGAGCAGTTCTTC
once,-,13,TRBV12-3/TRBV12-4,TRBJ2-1,CASTQSGGYEQFF,TGTGCCAGCACCCAATCAGGGGGGTATGAGCAGTTCTTC
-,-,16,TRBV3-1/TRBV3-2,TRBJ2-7,CASSQEGQKSSYEQYF,TGTGCCAGCAGCCAAGAGGGGCAGAAGAGCTCCTACGAGCAGTACTTC
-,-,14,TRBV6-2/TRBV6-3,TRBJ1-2,CASSHGLADYGYTF,TGTGCCAGCAGTCACGGTCTGGCGGACTATGGCTACACCTTC
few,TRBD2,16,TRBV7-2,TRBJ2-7,CASSPPGLAGSNEQYF,TGTGCCAGCAGCCCCCCGGGGCTAGCGGGAAGTAACGAGCAGTACTTC
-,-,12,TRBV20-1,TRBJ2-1,CSASPSIHEQFF,TGCAGTGCTAGTCCTAGCATCCATGAGCAGTTCTTC
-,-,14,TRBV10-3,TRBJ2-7,CAISESTGSYEQYF,TGTGCCATCAGTGAGTCGACTGGAAGCTACGAGCAGTACTTC
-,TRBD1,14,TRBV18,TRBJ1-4,CASSPGGGDEKLFF,TGTGCCAGCTCACCAGGAGGGGGCGATGAAAAACTGTTTTTT
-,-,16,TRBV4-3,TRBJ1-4,CASSQFGLGSVEKLFF,TGCGCCAGCAGCCAATTCGGTCTGGGGAGCGTTGAAAAACTGTTTTTT
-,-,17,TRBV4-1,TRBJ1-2,CASSQVLGANPNYGYTF,TGCGCCAGCAGCCAAGTTTTAGGGGCAAATCCTAACTATGGCTACACCTTC
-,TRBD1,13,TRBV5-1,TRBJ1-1,CASSFSGQAEAFF,TGCGCCAGCAGCTTCTCCGGACAGGCTGAAGCTTTCTTT
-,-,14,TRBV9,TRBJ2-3,CASSVSANTDTQYF,TGTGCCAGCAGCGTGAGTGCAAACACAGATACGCAGTATTTT
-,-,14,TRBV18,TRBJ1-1,CASSRDPGNTEAFF,TGTGCCAGCTCACGCGACCCGGGGAACACTGAAGCTTTCTTT
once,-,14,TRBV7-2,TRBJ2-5,CASSSRRGQETQYF,TGTGCCAGCAGCTCAAGGAGGGGTCAAGAGACCCAGTACTTC
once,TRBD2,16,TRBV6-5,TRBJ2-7,CASSYLPVAGGGEQYF,TGTGCCAGCAGTTACCTCCCCGTAGCGGGAGGTGGCGAGCAGTACTTC
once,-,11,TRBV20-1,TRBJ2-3,CSAREWRTQYF,TGCAGTGCTAGAGAGTGGCGGACGCAGTATTTT
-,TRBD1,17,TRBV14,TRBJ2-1,CASSSWAGTGAYNEQFF,TGTGCCAGCAGCTCATGGGCCGGGACAGGAGCCTACAATGAGCAGTTCTTC
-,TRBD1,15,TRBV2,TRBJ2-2,CASRAGTGGTGELFF,TGTGCCAGCAGAGCCGGGACAGGGGGCACCGGGGAGCTGTTTTTT
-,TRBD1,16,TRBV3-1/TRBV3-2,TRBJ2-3,CASSQWDRGQVDTQYF,TGTGCCAGCAGCCAATGGGACAGGGGGCAGGTAGATACGCAGTATTTT
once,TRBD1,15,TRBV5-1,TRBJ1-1,CASSLGTGDYTEAFF,TGCGCCAGCAGCTTGGGGACAGGGGACTACACTGAAGCTTTCTTT
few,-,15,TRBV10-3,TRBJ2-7,CAISEQNRVKNEQYF,TGTGCCATCAGTGAGCAAAACAGGGTTAAAAACGAGCAGTACTTC
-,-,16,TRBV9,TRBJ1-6,CASSAGGGGGNSPLHF,TGTGCCAGCAGCGCCGGAGGAGGGGGGGGTAATTCACCCCTCCACTTT
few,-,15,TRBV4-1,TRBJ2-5,CASSQGLSARSTQYF,TGCGCCAGCAGCCAAGGACTATCCGCCCGATCTACCCAGTACTTC
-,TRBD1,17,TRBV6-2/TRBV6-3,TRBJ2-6,CASSYGTGGAGANVLTF,TGTGCCAGCAGTTACGGGACAGGGGGCGCTGGGGCCAACGTCCTGACTTTC
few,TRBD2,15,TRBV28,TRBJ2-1,CASSYTSGRYNEQFF,TGTGCCAGCAGTTACACTAGCGGGAGGTACAATGAGCAGTTCTTC
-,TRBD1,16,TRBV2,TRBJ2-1,CASSEDRWDSYNEQFF,TGTGCCAGCAGTGAAGACAGGTGGGACAGTTACAATGAGCAGTTCTTC
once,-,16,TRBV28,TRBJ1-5,CASSLGMKGGNQPQHF,TGTGCCAGCAGTCTGGGTATGAAGGGAGGTAATCAGCCCCAGCATTTT
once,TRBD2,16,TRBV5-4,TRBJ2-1,CASSLDHRGLANEQFF,TGTGCCAGCAGCTTGGACCATAGGGGACTAGCCAATGAGCAGTTCTTC
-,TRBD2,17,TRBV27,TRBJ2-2,CASSLRGLAGLSGELFF,TGTGCCAGCAGTTTAAGGGGACTAGCGGGACTTAGCGGGGAGCTGTTTTTT
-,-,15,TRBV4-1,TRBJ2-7,CASSLNSGVTYEQYF,TGCGCCAGCAGCCTTAATAGCGGAGTCACCTACGAGCAGTACTTC
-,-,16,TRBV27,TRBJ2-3,CASRPGELGAADTQYF,TGTGCCAGCAGACCCGGAGAACTGGGTGCGGCAGATACGCAGTATTTT
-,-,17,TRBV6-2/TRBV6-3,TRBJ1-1,CASSYFEGIHMNTEAFF,TGTGCCAGCAGTTACTTCGAGGGAATTCACATGAACACTGAAGCTTTCTTT
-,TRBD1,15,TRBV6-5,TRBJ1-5,CASSPTGASNQPQHF,TGTGCCAGCAGCCCAACAGGGGCGAGCAATCAGCCCCAGCATTTT
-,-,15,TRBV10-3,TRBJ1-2,CAISDGRVPPYGYTF,TGTGCCATCAGTGACGGGCGGGTCCCCCCTTATGGCTACACCTTC
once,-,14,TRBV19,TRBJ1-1,CATRTGFSNTEAFF,TGTGCCACCAGGACGGGGTTTTCGAACACTGAAGCTTTCTTT
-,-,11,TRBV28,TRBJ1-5,CASSGNQPQHF,TGTGCCAGCTCGGGTAATCAGCCCCAGCATTTT
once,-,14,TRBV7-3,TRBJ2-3,CASSPGLATDTQYF,TGTGCCAGCAGCCCAGGACTCGCCACAGATACGCAGTATTTT
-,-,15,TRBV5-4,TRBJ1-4,CASSLVDGGTEKLFF,TGTGCCAGCAGCTTGGTTGACGGAGGAACTGAAAAACTGTTTTTT
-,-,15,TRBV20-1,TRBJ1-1,CSASPTTGKRAEAFF,TGCAGTGCTAGTCCTACCACAGGTAAAAGGGCTGAAGCTTTCTTT
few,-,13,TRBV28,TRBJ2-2,CASSLLNTGELFF,TGTGCCAGCAGTTTACTGAACACCGGGGAGCTGTTTTTT
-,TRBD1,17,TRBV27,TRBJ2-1,CASSTHGTGIGLGEQFF,TGTGCCAGCAGTACGCACGGGACAGGGATAGGGTTAGGTGAGCAGTTCTTC
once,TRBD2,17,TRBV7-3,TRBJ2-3,CASSLGLAGGGADTQYF,TGTGCCAGCAGCTTGGGACTAGCGGGAGGGGGAGCAGATACGCAGTATTTT
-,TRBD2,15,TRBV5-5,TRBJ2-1,CASSLTSGSLYEQFF,TGTGCCAGCAGCCTGACTAGCGGGAGTCTCTATGAGCAGTTCTTC
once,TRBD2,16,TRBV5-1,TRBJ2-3,CASSLMVAGGIDTQYF,TGCGCCAGCAGCTTGATGGTGGCGGGAGGAATAGATACGCAGTATTTT
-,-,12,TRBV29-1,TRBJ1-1,CSSGGGNTEAFF,TGCAGCTCCGGGGGGGGCAACACTGAAGCTTTCTTT
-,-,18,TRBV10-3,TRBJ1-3,CAISEFPGTRISGNTIYF,TGTGCCATCAGTGAGTTCCCCGGGACAAGAATCTCTGGAAACACCATATATTTT
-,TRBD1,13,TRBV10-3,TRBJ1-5,CATQGVSNQPQHF,TGTGCCACACAGGGGGTCAGCAATCAGCCCCAGCATTTT
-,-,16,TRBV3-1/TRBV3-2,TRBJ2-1,CASSQGLASTYNEQFF,TGTGCCAGCAGCCAAGGTTTGGCTTCCACCTACAATGAGCAGTTCTTC
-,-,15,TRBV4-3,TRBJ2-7,CASSYRTGKNYEQYF,TGCGCCAGCAGCTACCGAACGGGAAAAAATTACGAGCAGTACTTC
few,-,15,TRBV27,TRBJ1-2,CASRLTRVVGDGYTF,TGTGCCAGCAGACTCACCAGGGTCGTAGGGGATGGCTACACCTTC